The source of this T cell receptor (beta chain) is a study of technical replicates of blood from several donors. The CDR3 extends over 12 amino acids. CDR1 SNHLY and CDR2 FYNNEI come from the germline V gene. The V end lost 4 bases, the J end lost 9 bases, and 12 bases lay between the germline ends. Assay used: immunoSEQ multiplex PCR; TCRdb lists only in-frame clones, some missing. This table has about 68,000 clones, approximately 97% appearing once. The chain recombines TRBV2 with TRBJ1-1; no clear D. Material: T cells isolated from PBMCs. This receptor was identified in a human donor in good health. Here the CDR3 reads CASSGPGIKAFF. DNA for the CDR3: TGTGCCAGCAGTGGACCGGGGATAAAAGCTTTCTTT.